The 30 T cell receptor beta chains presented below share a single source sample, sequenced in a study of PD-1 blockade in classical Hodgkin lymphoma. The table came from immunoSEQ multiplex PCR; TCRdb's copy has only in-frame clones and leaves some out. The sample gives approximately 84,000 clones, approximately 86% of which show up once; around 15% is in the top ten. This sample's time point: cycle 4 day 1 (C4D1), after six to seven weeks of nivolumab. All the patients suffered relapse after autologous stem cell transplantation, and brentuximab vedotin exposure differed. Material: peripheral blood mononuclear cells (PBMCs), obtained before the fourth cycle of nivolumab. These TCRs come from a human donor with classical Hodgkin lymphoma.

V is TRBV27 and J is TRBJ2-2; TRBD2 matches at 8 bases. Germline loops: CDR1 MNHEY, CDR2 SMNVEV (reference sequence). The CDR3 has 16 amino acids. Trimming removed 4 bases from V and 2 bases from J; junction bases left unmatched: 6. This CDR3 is CASSSRGLANTGELFF. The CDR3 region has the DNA TGTGCCAGCAGTTCACGAGGACTAGCCAACACCGGGGAGCTGTTTTTT.

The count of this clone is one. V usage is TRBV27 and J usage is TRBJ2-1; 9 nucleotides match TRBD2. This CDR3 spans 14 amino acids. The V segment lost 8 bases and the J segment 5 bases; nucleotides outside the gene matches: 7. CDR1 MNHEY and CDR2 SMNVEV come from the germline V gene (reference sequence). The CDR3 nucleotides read TGTGCCAGCGCTTCTAGCGGGACCCACAATGAGCAGTTCTTC. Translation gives CASASSGTHNEQFF.

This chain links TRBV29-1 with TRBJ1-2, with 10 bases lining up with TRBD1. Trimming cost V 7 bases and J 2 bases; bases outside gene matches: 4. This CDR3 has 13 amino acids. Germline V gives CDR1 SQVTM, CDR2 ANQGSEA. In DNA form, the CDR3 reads TGCAGCGCCCCGGGACAGGGGAACTATGGCTACACCTTC. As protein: CSAPGQGNYGYTF.

CDR3 amino acids: CASSLAGGLGYTF. CDR3 DNA: TGTGCCAGCAGCTTAGCAGGGGGCCTTGGCTACACCTTC. The chain has TRBV13 and TRBJ1-2, with 8 bases lining up with TRBD1. V dropped 1 base and J dropped 7; count of bases not matched to a gene: 2. The germline CDR1 and CDR2 sequences are PRHDT and FYEKMQ (reference sequence). CDR3 length: 13 residues.

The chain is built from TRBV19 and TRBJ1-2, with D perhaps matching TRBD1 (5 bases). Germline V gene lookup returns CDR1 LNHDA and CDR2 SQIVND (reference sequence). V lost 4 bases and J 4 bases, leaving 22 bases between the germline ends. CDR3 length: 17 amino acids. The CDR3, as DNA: TGTGCCAGTAGTACATACAAAAGATCCCTGGGACGCTATGGCTACACCTTC. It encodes CASSTYKRSLGRYGYTF.

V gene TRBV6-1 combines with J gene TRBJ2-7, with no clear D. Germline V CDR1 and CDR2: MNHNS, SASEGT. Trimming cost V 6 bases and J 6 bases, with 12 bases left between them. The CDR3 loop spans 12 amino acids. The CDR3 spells CASSGGTFEQYF. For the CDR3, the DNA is TGTGCCAGCAGCGGCGGAACCTTCGAGCAGTACTTC.

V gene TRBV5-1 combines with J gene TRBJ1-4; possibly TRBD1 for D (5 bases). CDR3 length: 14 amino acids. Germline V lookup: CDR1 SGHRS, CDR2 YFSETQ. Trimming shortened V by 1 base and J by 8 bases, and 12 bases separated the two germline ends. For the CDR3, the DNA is TGCGCCAGCAGCTTGTCTCAGGGTGAGGAAAAACTGTTTTTT. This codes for CASSLSQGEEKLFF.

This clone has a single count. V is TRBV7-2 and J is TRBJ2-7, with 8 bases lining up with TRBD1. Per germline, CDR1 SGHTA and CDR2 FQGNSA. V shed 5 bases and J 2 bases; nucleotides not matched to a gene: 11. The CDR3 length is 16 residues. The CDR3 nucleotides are TGTGCCAGCAGCCGTAGCGGACAGGGCGGACCCTACGAGCAGTACTTC. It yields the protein CASSRSGQGGPYEQYF.

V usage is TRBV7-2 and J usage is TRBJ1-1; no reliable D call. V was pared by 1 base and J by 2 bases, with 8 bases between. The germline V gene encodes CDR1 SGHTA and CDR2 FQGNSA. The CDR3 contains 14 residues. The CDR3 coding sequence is TGTGCCAGCAGCTTAGGCAGGTTCAACACTGAAGCTTTCTTT. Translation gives CASSLGRFNTEAFF. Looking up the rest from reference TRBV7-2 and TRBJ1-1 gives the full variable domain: GAGVSQSPSNKVTEKGKDVELRCDPISGHTALYWYRQSLGQGLEFLIYFQGNSAPDKSGLPSDRFSAERTGGSVSTLTIQRTQQEDSAVYLCASSLGRFNTEAFFGQGTRLTVV.

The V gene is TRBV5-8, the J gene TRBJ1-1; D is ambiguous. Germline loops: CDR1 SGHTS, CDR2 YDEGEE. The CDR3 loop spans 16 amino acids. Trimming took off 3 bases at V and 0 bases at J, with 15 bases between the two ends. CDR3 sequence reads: CASSSGTRLMNTEAFF. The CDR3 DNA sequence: TGTGCCAGCAGCTCGGGTACCAGGCTAATGAACACTGAAGCTTTCTTT.

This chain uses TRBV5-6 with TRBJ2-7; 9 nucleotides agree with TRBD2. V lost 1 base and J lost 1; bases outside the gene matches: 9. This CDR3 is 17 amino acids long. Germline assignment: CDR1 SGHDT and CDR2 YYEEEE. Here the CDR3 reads CASSLNRASGNSYEQYF. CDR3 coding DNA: TGTGCCAGCAGCTTGAATCGGGCTAGCGGGAATTCCTACGAGCAGTACTTC.

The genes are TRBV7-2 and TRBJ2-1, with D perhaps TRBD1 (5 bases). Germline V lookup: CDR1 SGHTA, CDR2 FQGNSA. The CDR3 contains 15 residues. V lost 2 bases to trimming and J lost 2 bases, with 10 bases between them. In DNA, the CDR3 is TGTGCCAGCAGCTTACAGGGCGGCCCCTACAATGAGCAGTTCTTC. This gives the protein CASSLQGGPYNEQFF.

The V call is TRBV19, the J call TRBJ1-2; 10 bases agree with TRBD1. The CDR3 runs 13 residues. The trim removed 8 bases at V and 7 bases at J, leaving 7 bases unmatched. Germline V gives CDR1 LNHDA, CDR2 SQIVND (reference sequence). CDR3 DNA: TGTGCCAGTGCTCCGGGACAGGGGACTGGCTACACCTTC. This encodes CASAPGQGTGYTF.

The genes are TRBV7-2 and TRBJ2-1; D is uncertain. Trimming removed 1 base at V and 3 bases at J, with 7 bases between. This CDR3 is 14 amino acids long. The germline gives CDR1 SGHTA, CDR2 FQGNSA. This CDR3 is CASSLVTDYNEQFF. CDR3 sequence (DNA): TGTGCCAGCAGCTTAGTCACAGACTACAATGAGCAGTTCTTC.

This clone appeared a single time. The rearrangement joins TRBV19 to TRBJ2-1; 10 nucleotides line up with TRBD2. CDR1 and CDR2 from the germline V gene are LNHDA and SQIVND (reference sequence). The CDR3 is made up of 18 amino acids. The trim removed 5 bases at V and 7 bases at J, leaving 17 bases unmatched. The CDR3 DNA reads TGTGCCAGTAGTCTTGGGGCGTTGGCAGCGGGAGGGGGGAATGAGCAGTTCTTC. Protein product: CASSLGALAAGGGNEQFF.

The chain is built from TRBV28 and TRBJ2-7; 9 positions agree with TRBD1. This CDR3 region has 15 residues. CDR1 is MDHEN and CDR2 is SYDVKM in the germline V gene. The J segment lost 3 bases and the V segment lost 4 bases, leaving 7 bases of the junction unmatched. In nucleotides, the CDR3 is TGTGCCAGCAGTTCCCCGGGACAGGGTTACTACGAGCAGTACTTC. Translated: CASSSPGQGYYEQYF.

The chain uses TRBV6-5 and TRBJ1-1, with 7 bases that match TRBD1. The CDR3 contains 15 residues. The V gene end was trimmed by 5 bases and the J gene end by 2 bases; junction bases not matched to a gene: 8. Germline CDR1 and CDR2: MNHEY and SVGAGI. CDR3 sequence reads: CASSPLGQRNTEAFF. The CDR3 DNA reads TGTGCCAGCAGTCCCCTGGGACAGCGAAACACTGAAGCTTTCTTT.

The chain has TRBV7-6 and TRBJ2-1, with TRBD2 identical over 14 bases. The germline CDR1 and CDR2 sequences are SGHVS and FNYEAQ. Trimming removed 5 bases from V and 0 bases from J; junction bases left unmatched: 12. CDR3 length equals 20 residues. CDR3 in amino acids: CASSPRGGTSGRGSYNEQFF. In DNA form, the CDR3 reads TGTGCCAGCAGCCCGCGCGGCGGGACTAGCGGGAGAGGCTCCTACAATGAGCAGTTCTTC.

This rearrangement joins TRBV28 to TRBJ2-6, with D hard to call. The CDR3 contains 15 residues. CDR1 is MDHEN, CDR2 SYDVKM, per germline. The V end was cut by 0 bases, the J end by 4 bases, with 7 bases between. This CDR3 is CASSLWVGGANVLTF. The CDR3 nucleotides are TGTGCCAGCAGTTTATGGGTGGGAGGGGCCAACGTCCTGACTTTC.

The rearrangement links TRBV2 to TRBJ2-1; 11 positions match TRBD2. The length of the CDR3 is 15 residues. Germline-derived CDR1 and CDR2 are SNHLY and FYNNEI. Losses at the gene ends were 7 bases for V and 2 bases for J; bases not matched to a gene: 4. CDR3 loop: CASTPTSGAYNEQFF. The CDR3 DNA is TGTGCCAGCACTCCGACTAGCGGGGCCTACAATGAGCAGTTCTTC.

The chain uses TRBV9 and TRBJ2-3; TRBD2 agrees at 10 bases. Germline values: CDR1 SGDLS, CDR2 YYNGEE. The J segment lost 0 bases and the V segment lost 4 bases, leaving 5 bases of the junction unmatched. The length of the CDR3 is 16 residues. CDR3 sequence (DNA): TGTGCCAGCAGCACCAAACTAGCGGGAAGCACAGATACGCAGTATTTT. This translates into CASSTKLAGSTDTQYF. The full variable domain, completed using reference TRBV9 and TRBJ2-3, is DSGVTQTPKHLITATGQRVTLRCSPRSGDLSVYWYQQSLDQGLQFLIQYYNGEERAKGNILERFSAQQFPDLHSELNLSSLELGDSALYFCASSTKLAGSTDTQYFGPGTRLTVL.

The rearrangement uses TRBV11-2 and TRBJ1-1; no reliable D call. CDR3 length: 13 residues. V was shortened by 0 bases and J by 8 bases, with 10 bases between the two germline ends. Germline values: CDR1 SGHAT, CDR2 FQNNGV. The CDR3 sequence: CASSLDPASEAFF. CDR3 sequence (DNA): TGTGCCAGCAGCTTAGATCCCGCCTCGGAAGCTTTCTTT.

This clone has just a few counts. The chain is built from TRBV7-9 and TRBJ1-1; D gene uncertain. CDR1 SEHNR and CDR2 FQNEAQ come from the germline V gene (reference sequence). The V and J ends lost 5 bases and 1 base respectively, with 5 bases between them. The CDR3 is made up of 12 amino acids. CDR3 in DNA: TGTGCCAGCAGCCCACAGAACACTGAAGCTTTCTTT. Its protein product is CASSPQNTEAFF.

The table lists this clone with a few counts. Here the CDR3 reads CASTIDGQGSAGELFF. For the CDR3, the DNA is TGTGCCAGCACTATCGACGGACAGGGAAGCGCCGGGGAGCTGTTTTTT. This chain connects TRBV5-4 to TRBJ2-2; TRBD1 matches at 8 bases. The trim removed 6 bases at V and 6 bases at J, leaving 13 bases unmatched. This CDR3 is 16 amino acids long. In germline, CDR1 is SGHNT, CDR2 YYREEE (reference sequence).

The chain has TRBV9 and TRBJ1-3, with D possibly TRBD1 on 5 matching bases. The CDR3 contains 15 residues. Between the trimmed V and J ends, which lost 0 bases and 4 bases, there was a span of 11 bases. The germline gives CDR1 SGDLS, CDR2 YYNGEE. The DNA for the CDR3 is TGTGCCAGCAGCGTAGGACAGACGCAGGGAAACACCATATATTTT. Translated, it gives CASSVGQTQGNTIYF.

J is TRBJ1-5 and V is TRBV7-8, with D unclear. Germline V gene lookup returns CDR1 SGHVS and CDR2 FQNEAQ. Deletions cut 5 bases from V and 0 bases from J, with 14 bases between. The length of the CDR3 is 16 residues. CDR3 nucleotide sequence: TGTGCCAGCAGCGACCGACGGAGCAATAGCAATCAGCCCCAGCATTTT. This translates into CASSDRRSNSNQPQHF.

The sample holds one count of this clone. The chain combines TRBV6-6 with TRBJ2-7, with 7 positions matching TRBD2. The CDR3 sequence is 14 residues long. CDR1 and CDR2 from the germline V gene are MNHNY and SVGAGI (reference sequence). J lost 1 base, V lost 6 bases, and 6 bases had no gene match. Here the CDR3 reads CASRRGSPSYEQYF. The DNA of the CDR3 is TGTGCCAGCAGACGCGGGAGCCCGTCCTACGAGCAGTACTTC.

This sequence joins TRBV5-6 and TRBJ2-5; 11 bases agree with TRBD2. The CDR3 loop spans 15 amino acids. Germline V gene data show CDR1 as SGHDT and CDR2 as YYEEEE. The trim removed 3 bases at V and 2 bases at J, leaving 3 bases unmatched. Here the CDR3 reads CASSWGLAAQETQYF. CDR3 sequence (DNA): TGTGCCAGCAGCTGGGGACTAGCGGCACAAGAGACCCAGTACTTC.

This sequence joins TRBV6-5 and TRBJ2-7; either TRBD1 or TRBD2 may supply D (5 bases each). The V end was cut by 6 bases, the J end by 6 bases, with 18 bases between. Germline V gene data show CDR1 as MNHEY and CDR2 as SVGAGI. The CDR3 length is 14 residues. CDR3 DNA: TGTGCCAGCAGCCAGTCGGGGCCTAAACTCGAGCAGTACTTC. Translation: CASSQSGPKLEQYF.

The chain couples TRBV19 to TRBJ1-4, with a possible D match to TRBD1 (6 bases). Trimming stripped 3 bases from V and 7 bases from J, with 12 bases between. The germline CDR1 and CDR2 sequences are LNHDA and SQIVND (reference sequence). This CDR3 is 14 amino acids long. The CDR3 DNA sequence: TGTGCCAGTAGTATCAGGGGAATGGGTGAAAAACTGTTTTTT. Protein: CASSIRGMGEKLFF.